This T cell receptor (beta chain) was retrieved from a study of Tregs in tolerant kidney transplant recipients. Study-level results: Changing PCR primers prevented nucleotide comparison between some patients' samples.

Mixed chimerism was transient after nonmyeloablative marrow transplants from related graft donors. As regards this clone: The antigen remains undetermined.

Trimming removed 3 bases from V and 0 bases from J, with 10 bases in between. The CDR3 length is 14 residues. Germline assignment: CDR1 SGHRS and CDR2 YFSETQ. Profiled with immunoSEQ multiplex PCR; TCRdb holds only in-frame clones, not every one. The table includes around 86,000 clones, about 91% detected once. The sequence was obtained from a human patient who received a combined kidney and bone marrow transplant. Some T cells may be graft donor cells. The rearrangement links TRBV5-1 to TRBJ2-7; possibly TRBD1 for D (5 bases). The source was CD4+ T cells from blood (PBMCs), collected 24 months after the transplant. The CDR3 here is CASSSPDSSYEQYF. In nucleotides, the CDR3 is TGCGCCAGCAGCTCGCCCGACAGCTCCTACGAGCAGTACTTC.